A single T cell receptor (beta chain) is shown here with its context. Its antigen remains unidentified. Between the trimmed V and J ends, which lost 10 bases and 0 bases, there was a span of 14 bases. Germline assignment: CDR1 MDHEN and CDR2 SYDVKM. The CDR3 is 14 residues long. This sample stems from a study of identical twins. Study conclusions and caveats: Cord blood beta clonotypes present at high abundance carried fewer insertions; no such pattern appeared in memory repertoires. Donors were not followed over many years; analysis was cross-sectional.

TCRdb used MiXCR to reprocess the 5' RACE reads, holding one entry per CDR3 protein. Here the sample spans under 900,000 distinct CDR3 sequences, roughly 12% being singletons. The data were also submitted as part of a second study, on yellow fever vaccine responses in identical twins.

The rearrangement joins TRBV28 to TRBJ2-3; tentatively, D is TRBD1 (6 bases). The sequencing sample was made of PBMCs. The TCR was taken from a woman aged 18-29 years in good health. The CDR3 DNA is TGTGCCACAAGGACAGTCTCAAGCACAGATACGCAGTATTTT. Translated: CATRTVSSTDTQYF.